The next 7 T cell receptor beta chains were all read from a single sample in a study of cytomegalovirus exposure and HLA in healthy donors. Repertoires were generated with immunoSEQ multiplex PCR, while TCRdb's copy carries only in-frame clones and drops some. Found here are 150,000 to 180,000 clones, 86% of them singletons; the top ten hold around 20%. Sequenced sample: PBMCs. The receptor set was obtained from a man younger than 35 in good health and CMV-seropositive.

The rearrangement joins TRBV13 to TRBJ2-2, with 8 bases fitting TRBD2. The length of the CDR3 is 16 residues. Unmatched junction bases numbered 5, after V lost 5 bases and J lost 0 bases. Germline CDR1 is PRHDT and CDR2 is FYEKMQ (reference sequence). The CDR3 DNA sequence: TGTGCCAGCAGCCCCTCGGGACTAGCGAACACCGGGGAGCTGTTTTTT. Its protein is CASSPSGLANTGELFF. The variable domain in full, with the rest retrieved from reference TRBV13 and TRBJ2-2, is AAGVIQSPRHLIKEKRETATLKCYPIPRHDTVYWYQQGPGQDPQFLISFYEKMQSDKGSIPDRFSAQQFSDYHSELNMSSLELGDSALYFCASSPSGLANTGELFFGEGSRLTVL.

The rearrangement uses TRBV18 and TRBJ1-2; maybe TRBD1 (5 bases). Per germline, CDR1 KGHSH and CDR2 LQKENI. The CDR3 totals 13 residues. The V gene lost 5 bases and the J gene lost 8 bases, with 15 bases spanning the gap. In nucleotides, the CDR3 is TGTGCCAGCTCATCCGGGACTCCGTGGGGCTACACCTTC. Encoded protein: CASSSGTPWGYTF.

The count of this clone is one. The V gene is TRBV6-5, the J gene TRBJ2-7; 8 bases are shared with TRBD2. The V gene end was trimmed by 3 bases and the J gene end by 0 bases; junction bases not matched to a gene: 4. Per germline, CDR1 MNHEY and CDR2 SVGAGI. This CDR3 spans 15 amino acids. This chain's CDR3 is CASSYRREVSYEQYF. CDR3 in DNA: TGTGCCAGCAGTTATAGGCGGGAGGTCTCCTACGAGCAGTACTTC.

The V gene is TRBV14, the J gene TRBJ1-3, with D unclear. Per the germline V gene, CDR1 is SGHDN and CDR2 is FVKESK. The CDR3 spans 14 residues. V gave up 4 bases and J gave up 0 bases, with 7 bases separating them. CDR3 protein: CASSPSFSGNTIYF. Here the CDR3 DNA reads TGTGCCAGCAGCCCCTCGTTCTCTGGAAACACCATATATTTT.

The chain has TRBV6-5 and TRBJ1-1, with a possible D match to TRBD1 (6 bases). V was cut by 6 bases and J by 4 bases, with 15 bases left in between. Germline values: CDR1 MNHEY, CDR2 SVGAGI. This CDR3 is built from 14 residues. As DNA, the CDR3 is TGTGCCAGCAGACCGAGGGGGGGTAGCACTGAAGCTTTCTTT. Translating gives CASRPRGGSTEAFF.

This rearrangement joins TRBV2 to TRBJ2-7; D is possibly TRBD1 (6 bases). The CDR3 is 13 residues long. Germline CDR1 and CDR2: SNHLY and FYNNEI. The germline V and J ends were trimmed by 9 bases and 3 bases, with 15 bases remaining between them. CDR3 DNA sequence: TGTGCCAGTGGGATCGGACAGTGCTACGAGCAGTACTTC. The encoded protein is CASGIGQCYEQYF.

CDR3 sequence reads: CATRSGTAYNEQFF. In DNA form, the CDR3 reads TGTGCCACCAGGAGTGGGACAGCATACAATGAGCAGTTCTTC. The chain is built from TRBV15 and TRBJ2-1, with TRBD1 matching over 7 bases. The trim removed 6 bases at V and 4 bases at J, leaving 6 bases unmatched. This CDR3 spans 14 amino acids. Germline-derived CDR1 and CDR2 are LNHNV and YYDKDF (reference sequence).